Shown below are 13 T cell receptor beta chains from a single sample sequenced in a study of T-cell reconstitution after alpha-beta-depleted transplantation in children. TCRbeta library construction was performed incorporating unique molecular identifiers. TCRdb used MiXCR to reprocess the PCR reads, holding one entry per CDR3 protein. The table lists hundreds of thousands of distinct CDR3 sequences, around 16% of them singletons. The sample here was PBMCs, mostly from graft donor cells, taken 360 days after TCRalphabeta/CD19-depleted stem cell transplant. These receptors came from a boy under three years old who had a stem cell transplant for Wiskott-Aldrich syndrome, so the T cells may come from the graft donor.

The CDR3 protein is CASSSEGHTGNTIYF. CDR3 nucleotides: TGTGCCAGCAGTTCAGAAGGACATACCGGAAACACCATATATTTT. The gene calls are TRBV12-3 or TRBV12-4 and TRBJ1-3, with D perhaps matching TRBD1 (5 bases). V lost 4 bases, J lost 4 bases, and 14 bases lay in between. The CDR3 runs 15 residues.

This clonotype was picked up a small number of times. A junction end diverges from the germline sequence, so it may reflect a read error. The chain combines TRBV6-1 with TRBJ2-7, with TRBD2 matching over 7 bases. CDR1 is MNHNS, CDR2 SASEGT, per germline. The CDR3 has 13 residues. The DNA for the CDR3 is TGTGCCAGCAGCCGTCTCACAAGTGCGGGGGTAGTCTTC. Translating gives CASSRLTSAGVVF.

This clonotype was detected only a few times. This rearrangement joins TRBV2 to TRBJ2-2; 10 bases are shared with TRBD2. V trimming: 5 bases; J trimming: 4 bases; junction bases outside the gene matches: 7. The CDR3 sequence is 16 residues long. In germline, CDR1 is SNHLY, CDR2 FYNNEI. The CDR3 region is CASSRAGGHSTGELFF. The CDR3 DNA reads TGTGCCAGCAGTCGAGCGGGGGGGCATAGCACCGGGGAGCTGTTTTTT.

This clonotype was detected a few times. The chain has TRBV4-3 and TRBJ2-1, with 10 bases aligning to TRBD2. The V gene's germline CDR1 is LGHNA and CDR2 YSLEER. The CDR3 runs 19 residues. Trimming removed 3 bases from V and 5 bases from J; junction bases left unmatched: 16. The CDR3 bases are TGCGCCAGCAGCCATTACCAATGGGCTAGCGGGAGTGTTAACAATGAGCAGTTCTTC. It yields the protein CASSHYQWASGSVNNEQFF.

The J gene is TRBJ2-1, the V gene TRBV5-1, with no clear D. Germline assignment: CDR1 SGHRS and CDR2 YFSETQ. V gave up 0 bases and J gave up 15 bases, with 16 bases separating them. The CDR3 is 13 amino acids. The chain's CDR3 is CASSLAVQRELFF. CDR3 in DNA: TGCGCCAGCAGCTTGGCCGTGCAGCGTGAACTGTTCTTC.

The chain carries TRBV20-1 and TRBJ2-2; no clear D. Germline CDR1 is DFQATT and CDR2 is SNEGSKA (reference sequence). Between the trimmed V and J ends, which lost 3 bases and 2 bases, there was a span of 7 bases. The CDR3 runs 13 residues. Written as DNA, the CDR3 is TGCAGTGCTAGTCAGAAAAACACCGGGGAGCTGTTTTTT. Protein product: CSASQKNTGELFF.

This chain uses TRBV27 with TRBJ2-1; D might be TRBD2 (5 bases). CDR3 size: 15 residues. V lost 4 bases and J lost 5, with 15 bases in between. The germline gives CDR1 MNHEY, CDR2 SMNVEV (reference sequence). CDR3 residues: CASSSNRGWDNEQFF. The CDR3 DNA reads TGTGCCAGCAGTTCGAACCGGGGTTGGGACAATGAGCAGTTCTTC.

This clonotype was picked up a small number of times. This rearrangement joins TRBV27 to TRBJ2-7; 10 nucleotides align to TRBD1. Germline CDR1 and CDR2: MNHEY and SMNVEV (reference sequence). The V segment lost 5 bases and the J segment 3 bases; nucleotides outside the gene matches: 13. The CDR3 extends over 17 amino acids. CDR3 sequence (DNA): TGTGCCAGCAGTCTCCGGACAGGGGGACTTTTCCGCTACGAGCAGTACTTC. Translated: CASSLRTGGLFRYEQYF.

This clonotype was recorded at least ten times. The chain uses TRBV12-3 or TRBV12-4 and TRBJ2-3; the D gene could be TRBD1 or TRBD2 (5 bases each). With 3 bases removed from V and 2 bases from J, the gap between germline ends came to 9 bases. CDR3 length: 14 amino acids. The CDR3 protein is CASSLRGPTDTQYF. In DNA form, the CDR3 reads TGTGCCAGCAGTTTGAGGGGACCCACAGATACGCAGTATTTT.

This clonotype was observed many times. The chain recombines TRBV18 with TRBJ2-5; D call uncertain. Trimming stripped 6 bases from V and 4 bases from J, with 12 bases between. The CDR3 is 13 amino acids. Germline V gene data show CDR1 as KGHSH and CDR2 as LQKENI. CDR3 bases: TGTGCCAGCTCTCTCCGACAAGGAGAGACCCAGTACTTC. It encodes CASSLRQGETQYF.

This clonotype turned up a few times. This chain uses TRBV7-9 with TRBJ1-2; unclear D gene. This CDR3 has 14 residues. CDR1 and CDR2 (germline): SEHNR, FQNEAQ (reference sequence). Trimming left V 1 base short and J 4 bases short, with 10 bases between. The CDR3 reads CASSLDAFSYGYTF. The CDR3 coding sequence is TGTGCCAGCAGCTTAGACGCTTTTTCCTATGGCTACACCTTC.

The chain links TRBV12-3 or TRBV12-4 to TRBJ2-7, with 9 nucleotides matching TRBD1. The CDR3 runs to 15 residues. After removal of 2 bases from V and 5 bases from J, the junction contained 7 bases not matched to a gene. The CDR3 DNA follows: TGTGCCAGCAGTTTATCCGGGACAGGGTTCGACGAGCAGTACTTC. Its protein product is CASSLSGTGFDEQYF.

The chain recombines TRBV15 with TRBJ2-7; maybe TRBD2 (6 bases). Trimming cost V 1 base and J 1 base, with 11 bases left between them. CDR1 and CDR2 from the germline V gene are LNHNV and YYDKDF (reference sequence). This CDR3 is 15 amino acids long. For the CDR3, the DNA is TGTGCCACCAGCAGAGCGGGGGAAGCGTCCTACGAGCAGTACTTC. Translation gives CATSRAGEASYEQYF.